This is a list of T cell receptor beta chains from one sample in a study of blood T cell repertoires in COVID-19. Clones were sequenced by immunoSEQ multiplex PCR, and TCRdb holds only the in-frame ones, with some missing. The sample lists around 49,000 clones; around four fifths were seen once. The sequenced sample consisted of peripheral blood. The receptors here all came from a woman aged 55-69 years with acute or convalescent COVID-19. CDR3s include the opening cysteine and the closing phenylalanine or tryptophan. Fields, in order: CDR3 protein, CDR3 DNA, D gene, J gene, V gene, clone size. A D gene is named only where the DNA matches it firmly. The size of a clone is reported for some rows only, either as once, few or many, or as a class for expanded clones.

CDR3 protein: CASSESPRTGLGYTF; CDR3 DNA: TGTGCCAGCAGTGAAAGCCCAAGGACAGGGTTAGGCTACACCTTC; D gene: TRBD1; J gene: TRBJ1-2; V gene: TRBV2; clone size: -
CDR3 protein: CASRGQGGSYNEQFF; CDR3 DNA: TGTGCCAGCAGGGGACAGGGTGGCTCCTACAATGAGCAGTTCTTC; D gene: TRBD1; J gene: TRBJ2-1; V gene: TRBV2; clone size: -
CDR3 protein: CASSPGAHYGYTF; CDR3 DNA: TGTGCCAGCTCACCAGGGGCGCACTATGGCTACACCTTC; D gene: -; J gene: TRBJ1-2; V gene: TRBV18; clone size: -
CDR3 protein: CASSPYNYGYTF; CDR3 DNA: TGTGCCAGCAGTCCCTATAACTATGGCTACACCTTC; D gene: -; J gene: TRBJ1-2; V gene: TRBV12-3/TRBV12-4; clone size: -
CDR3 protein: CASSPRQASGNTIYF; CDR3 DNA: TGTGCCAGCAGCCCGCGACAGGCCTCTGGAAACACCATATATTTT; D gene: -; J gene: TRBJ1-3; V gene: TRBV9; clone size: -
CDR3 protein: CASSLQGAQSHYGYTF; CDR3 DNA: TGTGCCAGCAGCTTACAGGGGGCGCAAAGTCACTATGGCTACACCTTC; D gene: TRBD1; J gene: TRBJ1-2; V gene: TRBV5-4; clone size: -
CDR3 protein: CASSLSRENTEAFF; CDR3 DNA: TGTGCCAGCAGTTTGAGTCGGGAGAACACTGAAGCTTTCTTT; D gene: -; J gene: TRBJ1-1; V gene: TRBV28; clone size: once
CDR3 protein: CAWSVKGAQPQHF; CDR3 DNA: TGTGCCTGGAGTGTTAAGGGGGCTCAGCCCCAGCATTTT; D gene: TRBD1; J gene: TRBJ1-5; V gene: TRBV30; clone size: -
CDR3 protein: CASKTGVSNQPQHF; CDR3 DNA: TGTGCCAGCAAGACAGGGGTTAGCAATCAGCCCCAGCATTTT; D gene: TRBD1; J gene: TRBJ1-5; V gene: TRBV2; clone size: -
CDR3 protein: CASTPQGRSLHF; CDR3 DNA: TGTGCCAGCACCCCACAGGGGCGATCCCTCCACTTT; D gene: TRBD1; J gene: TRBJ1-6; V gene: TRBV6-5; clone size: -
CDR3 protein: CASRKDRDQEHGFF; CDR3 DNA: TGTGCCAGCAGGAAAGACAGGGACCAGGAACATGGTTTCTTT; D gene: TRBD1; J gene: TRBJ1-1; V gene: TRBV6-4; clone size: -
CDR3 protein: CASRGLAGGFYEQYF; CDR3 DNA: TGTGCCAGCAGGGGACTAGCGGGGGGTTTCTACGAGCAGTACTTC; D gene: TRBD2; J gene: TRBJ2-7; V gene: TRBV28; clone size: -
CDR3 protein: CAWSVGGSGANVLTF; CDR3 DNA: TGTGCCTGGAGTGTCGGAGGCTCTGGGGCCAACGTCCTGACTTTC; D gene: -; J gene: TRBJ2-6; V gene: TRBV30; clone size: -